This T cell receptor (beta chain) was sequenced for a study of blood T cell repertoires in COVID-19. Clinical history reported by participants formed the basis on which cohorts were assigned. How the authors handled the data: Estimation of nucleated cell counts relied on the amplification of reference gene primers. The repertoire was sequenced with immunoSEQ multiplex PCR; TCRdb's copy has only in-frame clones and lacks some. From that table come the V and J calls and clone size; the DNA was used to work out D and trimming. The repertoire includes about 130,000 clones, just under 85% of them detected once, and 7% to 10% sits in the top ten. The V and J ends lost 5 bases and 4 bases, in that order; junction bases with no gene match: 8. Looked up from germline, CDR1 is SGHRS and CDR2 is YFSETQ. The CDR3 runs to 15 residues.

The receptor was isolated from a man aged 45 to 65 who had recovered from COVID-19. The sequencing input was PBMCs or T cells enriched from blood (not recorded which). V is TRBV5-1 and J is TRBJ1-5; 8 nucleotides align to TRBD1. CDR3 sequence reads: CASRGGTGLNQPQHF. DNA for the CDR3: TGCGCCAGCAGGGGGGGGACAGGCCTTAATCAGCCCCAGCATTTT.